The 20 T cell receptor beta chains in this list originate from one sample, sequenced in a study of cytomegalovirus exposure and HLA in healthy donors. TCRdb's table, derived via immunoSEQ multiplex PCR, lists solely in-frame clones and lacks some. The sample includes fewer than 90,000 clones, 84% of them seen just once. The sample taken for sequencing was PBMCs. The receptors come from a woman aged 18-35 years in good health and CMV-seropositive.

The V call is TRBV11-2, the J call TRBJ1-1, with 7 bases lining up with TRBD1. Per germline, CDR1 SGHAT and CDR2 FQNNGV. This CDR3 has 13 residues. Trimming at V came to 5 bases and at J to 4 bases, leaving 4 bases not matched to a gene. DNA of the CDR3: TGTGCCAGCAGCCAAGGGGGCGGCACTGAAGCTTTCTTT. This encodes CASSQGGGTEAFF.

This clone was observed once. The V call is TRBV5-1, the J call TRBJ1-1; perhaps TRBD1 as D (6 bases). This CDR3 is 16 amino acids long. V lost 0 bases and J 5 bases, leaving 17 bases between the germline ends. CDR1 and CDR2 (germline): SGHRS, YFSETQ. The CDR3 nucleotides are TGCGCCAGCAGCTTGGAGGGGGGGGGCCGGGGGACTGAAGCTTTCTTT. Protein product: CASSLEGGGRGTEAFF.

The gene calls are TRBV2 and TRBJ2-3, with 7 positions matching TRBD1. This CDR3 has 15 amino acids. Germline V CDR1 and CDR2: SNHLY, FYNNEI. With 4 bases clipped from V and 3 bases from J, the junction kept 7 bases outside the gene matches. Here the CDR3 DNA reads TGTGCCAGCAGTGGATGGGGACAGACAACAGATACGCAGTATTTT. Translating gives CASSGWGQTTDTQYF.

The chain recombines TRBV7-3 with TRBJ2-5, with TRBD2 as a possible D gene (6 bases). V was shortened by 4 bases and J by 4 bases, with 10 bases between the two germline ends. Germline CDR1 is SGHTA and CDR2 is FQGTGA. The CDR3 has 13 residues. The CDR3 here is CASSYSAGETQYF. DNA of the CDR3: TGTGCCAGCAGCTACTCAGCGGGAGAGACCCAGTACTTC.

In this sample, this clone turned up once. The rearrangement links TRBV5-4 to TRBJ1-5; TRBD1 agrees at 12 bases. There are 15 residues in the CDR3. Germline lookup yields CDR1 SGHNT and CDR2 YYREEE (reference sequence). V was clipped by 4 bases and J by 3 bases; unmatched bases: 2. The CDR3 DNA follows: TGTGCCAGCAGCCCGGGACAGGGGGCCAATCAGCCCCAGCATTTT. Protein: CASSPGQGANQPQHF.

This clone was seen only a few times. This specimen includes other DNA sequences encoding the same CDR3. The chain employs TRBV7-9 and TRBJ1-5; no reliable D call. Germline V gene data show CDR1 as SEHNR and CDR2 as FQNEAQ (reference sequence). V was pared by 10 bases and J by 0 bases, with 13 bases between. CDR3 length: 14 residues. The CDR3 DNA reads TGTGCCACCGAGCCTGTCAATAGCAATCAGCCCCAGCATTTT. Translating it yields CATEPVNSNQPQHF.

The chain employs TRBV5-1 and TRBJ2-1; D is unresolved. This CDR3 comprises 12 residues. Germline CDR1 is SGHRS and CDR2 is YFSETQ. Trimming took 2 bases from V and 12 from J, leaving 12 bases between them. The CDR3 bases are TGCGCCAGCAGCTTATCCGGAGAGGTGCAGTTCTTC. Translation: CASSLSGEVQFF.

The rearrangement links TRBV19 to TRBJ1-4; a weak D match, TRBD1 (5 bases). Germline V gene data show CDR1 as LNHDA and CDR2 as SQIVND (reference sequence). Trimming pared 10 bases from V and 8 bases from J, leaving 38 bases between. This CDR3 has 20 residues. CDR3 protein: CAIEAEVWGLLPLRGEKLFF. The CDR3 DNA sequence: TGTGCCATCGAAGCCGAAGTCTGGGGCCTTCTCCCTCTCCGTGGGGAAAAACTGTTTTTT. The variable domain in full, completed from reference TRBV19 and TRBJ1-4, reads DGGITQSPKYLFRKEGQNVTLSCEQNLNHDAMYWYRQDPGQGLRLIYYSQIVNDFQKGDIAEGYSVSREKKESFPLTVTSAQKNPTAFYLCAIEAEVWGLLPLRGEKLFFGSGTQLSVL.

Here the CDR3 reads CASSTRGQGNYGYTF. For the CDR3, the DNA is TGTGCCAGTAGTACCCGGGGACAGGGAAACTATGGCTACACCTTC. The gene calls are TRBV19 and TRBJ1-2; 9 positions agree with TRBD1. Trimming cost V 4 bases and J 2 bases; bases outside gene matches: 5. This CDR3 is 15 amino acids long. Germline loops: CDR1 LNHDA, CDR2 SQIVND (reference sequence).

The chain has TRBV6-1 and TRBJ1-1, with a tentative D call TRBD1 (5 bases). V was clipped by 2 bases and J by 1 base, with 20 bases between them. Germline V CDR1 and CDR2: MNHNS, SASEGT. There are 18 residues in the CDR3. DNA for the CDR3: TGTGCCAGCAGTGAACAACAGGTGGGGCGTAGGTGGAACACTGAAGCTTTCTTT. This codes for CASSEQQVGRRWNTEAFF.

The chain has TRBV29-1 and TRBJ2-1; TRBD1 agrees at 8 bases. The CDR3 is 13 residues long. V lost 7 bases, J lost 3 bases, and 5 bases stayed unmatched. From germline, CDR1 is SQVTM and CDR2 ANQGSEA. The CDR3 protein is CSAWTGNYNEQFF. For the CDR3, the DNA is TGCAGCGCCTGGACAGGGAACTACAATGAGCAGTTCTTC.

The rearrangement joins TRBV19 to TRBJ1-5, with D possibly TRBD1 on 6 matching bases. The CDR3 runs 14 residues. Deletions cut 5 bases from V and 3 bases from J, with 11 bases between. Germline lookup yields CDR1 LNHDA and CDR2 SQIVND (reference sequence). This chain's CDR3 is CASSQRDTNQPQHF. In DNA form, the CDR3 reads TGTGCCAGTAGTCAACGGGACACCAATCAGCCCCAGCATTTT.

The chain joins TRBV7-8 to TRBJ1-6; D is perhaps TRBD1 (5 bases). Germline lookup yields CDR1 SGHVS and CDR2 FQNEAQ. This CDR3 comprises 13 residues. The ends were cut back, 5 bases at V and 8 bases at J, with 10 bases in the middle. The CDR3, as DNA: TGTGCCAGCAGCGACAGAGTGGATTCACCCCTCCACTTT. This translates into CASSDRVDSPLHF.

This chain uses TRBV28 with TRBJ1-2; D may be TRBD1 (6 bases). Germline CDR1 MDHEN, CDR2 SYDVKM. V was shortened by 3 bases and J by 6 bases, with 11 bases between the two germline ends. The CDR3 is 13 amino acids. CDR3 loop: CASSFGGADGYTF. The CDR3 bases are TGTGCCAGCAGTTTCGGGGGGGCGGATGGCTACACCTTC.

This clone was counted once. The V gene is TRBV7-2, the J gene TRBJ2-5; 9 bases fit TRBD2. V gave up 1 base and J gave up 5 bases; unmatched junction bases: 11. Germline values: CDR1 SGHTA, CDR2 FQGNSA. The CDR3 is 17 residues long. The CDR3 reads CASSLGAAGGPFETQYF. CDR3 DNA: TGTGCCAGCAGCTTAGGTGCTGCGGGGGGGCCGTTCGAGACCCAGTACTTC.

The rearrangement links TRBV5-1 to TRBJ2-5; TRBD1 matches 12 bases. The J segment lost 5 bases and the V segment lost 3 bases, leaving 8 bases of the junction unmatched. The CDR3 consists of 16 residues. Germline CDR1 is SGHRS and CDR2 is YFSETQ. The CDR3 sequence is CASSWKGTGGGETQYF. For the CDR3, the DNA is TGCGCCAGCAGCTGGAAGGGGACAGGGGGCGGGGAGACCCAGTACTTC.

As concerns this clone: The sample has other DNA sequences that encode this CDR3 too. The rearrangement links TRBV30 to TRBJ1-4; D remains ambiguous. Trimming removed 4 bases from V and 7 bases from J, with 10 bases in between. CDR3 length: 12 residues. Germline CDR1 and CDR2: GTSNPN and SVGIG (reference sequence). DNA of the CDR3: TGTGCCTGGACAGGAAGCAGTGAAAAACTGTTTTTT. This encodes CAWTGSSEKLFF.

The chain links TRBV28 to TRBJ2-7; 9 nucleotides agree with TRBD1. CDR1 is MDHEN and CDR2 is SYDVKM in the germline V gene. With 6 bases clipped from V and 1 base from J, the junction kept 4 bases outside the gene matches. This CDR3 has 14 amino acids. CDR3 nucleotides: TGTGCCAGCAGACGACAGGGGGATTCCTACGAGCAGTACTTC. The encoded protein is CASRRQGDSYEQYF.

V and J are TRBV5-1 and TRBJ1-1, with 9 bases identical to TRBD1. From germline, CDR1 is SGHRS and CDR2 YFSETQ. J was trimmed by 6 bases and V by 2 bases; bases with no gene match: 2. This CDR3 has 13 residues. CDR3 region: CASSLQGAAEAFF. The CDR3, as DNA: TGCGCCAGCAGCTTACAGGGGGCGGCTGAAGCTTTCTTT.

V usage is TRBV6-6 and J usage is TRBJ1-5; 9 bases agree with TRBD1. Trimming cost V 0 bases and J 5 bases; bases outside gene matches: 5. From germline, CDR1 is MNHNY and CDR2 SVGAGI (reference sequence). The CDR3 covers 16 residues. The CDR3 sequence: CASSYSGTGNHQPQHF. The CDR3 DNA reads as TGTGCCAGCAGTTACTCCGGGACAGGGAATCATCAGCCCCAGCATTTT.